This section outlines one T cell receptor beta chain sequence together with its context. With a J-beta primer mix and a sample-barcoded 5' primer, a second PCR ran roughly 6 to 12 cycles. Using its own MiXCR run on the 5' RACE reads, TCRdb lists one record per CDR3 protein. The data contain 1.5 million to 2 million distinct CDR3 sequences, around 50% of them seen just once; the ten biggest clones take up 2.1%. All donors came from Russia, were Caucasian and healthy, and spanned ages roughly 6 to 95. This sample stems from a study of blood T cells in healthy people across ages. V was clipped by 8 bases and J by 8 bases, with 27 bases between them. Germline CDR1 and CDR2: MDHEN and SYDVKM. CDR3 length: 16 residues.

The clonotype comes from a woman in her thirties or forties in good health. The chain links TRBV28 to TRBJ1-2, with D maybe TRBD1 (5 bases). Sequencing was done on a sample of blood. This CDR3 reads CASSTSGTRLFRGYTF. In DNA form, the CDR3 reads TGTGCCAGCTCGACGTCCGGGACCCGACTCTTTAGGGGCTACACCTTC.